A single sample is the source of the 28 T cell receptor beta chains below, sequenced in a study of T cell responses to AZD1222 COVID-19 vaccine. Some clones are missing from TCRdb's copy, which holds only in-frame ones; the method was immunoSEQ multiplex PCR. The sample yields 150,000 to 200,000 clones, about 92% seen once. This sample comprised peripheral blood, obtained on day 0 of AZD1222 vaccination. These receptor sequences come from an adult in good health.

This chain uses TRBV10-2 with TRBJ2-5; D uncertain. Germline V gives CDR1 WSHSY, CDR2 SAAADI. The length of the CDR3 is 15 residues. Deletions cut 6 bases from V and 7 bases from J, with 21 bases between. The DNA of the CDR3 is TGCGCCAGCAGAAATGGTCAGGACGGCGGCGGGACCCAGTACTTC. This codes for CASRNGQDGGGTQYF.

This sequence joins TRBV2 and TRBJ1-4; 7 bases fit TRBD1. There are 13 residues in the CDR3. CDR1 and CDR2 (germline): SNHLY, FYNNEI. After removal of 4 bases from V and 7 bases from J, the junction contained 3 bases not matched to a gene. The CDR3 sequence is CASSGGTVEKLFF. CDR3 coding DNA: TGTGCCAGCAGTGGCGGGACAGTTGAAAAACTGTTTTTT.

The V call is TRBV29-1, the J call TRBJ2-7; D remains ambiguous. Trimming took 3 bases from V and 5 from J, leaving 8 bases between them. In germline, CDR1 is SQVTM, CDR2 ANQGSEA. The CDR3 sequence is 11 residues long. CDR3 loop: CSVEWVDEQYF. The CDR3 coding sequence is TGCAGCGTTGAGTGGGTGGACGAGCAGTACTTC.

This clone was observed a single time. This chain joins TRBV2 and TRBJ1-1, with a possible D match to TRBD1 (5 bases). The CDR3 covers 14 residues. Germline V lookup: CDR1 SNHLY, CDR2 FYNNEI. V lost 1 base to trimming and J lost 5 bases, with 11 bases between them. CDR3 nucleotides: TGTGCCAGCAGTGAAGGCCAGGGAAGTACTGAAGCTTTCTTT. Translating it yields CASSEGQGSTEAFF. The full variable domain, with the rest looked up from reference TRBV2 and TRBJ1-1, is EPEVTQTPSHQVTQMGQEVILRCVPISNHLYFYWYRQILGQKVEFLVSFYNNEISEKSEIFDDQFSVERPDGSNFTLKIRSTKLEDSAMYFCASSEGQGSTEAFFGQGTRLTVV.

This chain links TRBV3-1 (or the pseudogene TRBV3-2) with TRBJ2-4; 7 bases map to TRBD2. This CDR3 spans 16 amino acids. With V trimmed by 0 bases and J by 5 bases, 7 bases remained unmatched. Germline CDR1 reads LGHDT; CDR2 reads YNNKEL (reference sequence). CDR3 protein: CASSQDRGGDENIQYF. The CDR3 bases are TGTGCCAGCAGCCAAGATAGGGGAGGGGACGAAAACATTCAGTACTTC.

In DNA form, the CDR3 reads TGTGCCAGCTCACCACCGTCCCTGAGTCCTAATGAAAAACTGTTTTTT. It encodes CASSPPSLSPNEKLFF. This chain uses TRBV18 with TRBJ1-4; D is unresolved. The CDR3 loop spans 16 amino acids. The V and J ends lost 0 bases and 3 bases respectively, with 11 bases between them. Germline lookup yields CDR1 KGHSH and CDR2 LQKENI.

V and J are TRBV3-1 (or the pseudogene TRBV3-2) and TRBJ2-7; D is undetermined. The V end lost 4 bases, the J end lost 1 base, and 14 bases lay between the germline ends. The CDR3 contains 15 residues. Per germline, CDR1 LGHDT and CDR2 YNNKEL (reference sequence). The CDR3 DNA follows: TGTGCCAGCAGCCGCCAACCGGCCGTATCCTACGAGCAGTACTTC. It codes for CASSRQPAVSYEQYF.

This rearrangement joins TRBV11-2 to TRBJ1-4; D gene ambiguous. Per the germline V gene, CDR1 is SGHAT and CDR2 is FQNNGV. V was clipped by 5 bases and J by 7 bases, with 11 bases between them. The CDR3 is 13 residues long. The CDR3 is CASSTQEGEKLFF. CDR3 DNA: TGTGCCAGCAGCACCCAGGAAGGTGAAAAACTGTTTTTT.

J is TRBJ2-2 and V is TRBV12-5; 9 bases agree with TRBD1. Trimming removed 5 bases from V and 6 bases from J; junction bases left unmatched: 16. Germline CDR1 is LGHNT and CDR2 is FRNRAP. There are 18 residues in the CDR3. The CDR3, as DNA: TGTGCTAGTGGTCCCCGGGACAGGGACTTAATTGGCGCCGGGGAGCTGTTTTTT. The encoded protein is CASGPRDRDLIGAGELFF.

The chain joins TRBV5-4 to TRBJ2-3; 8 nucleotides align to TRBD2. Germline V gene sequence: CDR1 SGHNT, CDR2 YYREEE (reference sequence). V lost 4 bases and J lost 7; bases outside the gene matches: 26. The length of the CDR3 is 20 residues. The CDR3 nucleotides read TGTGCCAGCAGCCGTATATATCGGGGGGGGTTTTCAGGTTCATCGCATACGCAGTATTTT. Residues: CASSRIYRGGFSGSSHTQYF.

The V gene is TRBV11-2, the J gene TRBJ2-5, with D tentatively TRBD2 (5 bases). This CDR3 has 16 amino acids. V dropped 3 bases and J dropped 4 bases, with 18 bases sitting between them. Germline V gene sequence: CDR1 SGHAT, CDR2 FQNNGV. This CDR3 is CASSLMDSKWGETQYF. CDR3 sequence (DNA): TGTGCCAGCAGCTTGATGGACTCTAAATGGGGAGAGACCCAGTACTTC.

The chain carries TRBV4-2 and TRBJ2-7, with 9 bases fitting TRBD2. This CDR3 has 20 residues. Germline V CDR1 and CDR2: LGHNA, YNFKEQ. V lost 0 bases, J lost 3 bases, and 18 bases stayed unmatched. CDR3 nucleotides: TGTGCCAGCAGCCAAGATATTATTTCGGGACTAGCTTCGTCAGGCTACGAGCAGTACTTC. Translating it yields CASSQDIISGLASSGYEQYF.

The V call is TRBV18, the J call TRBJ2-2; 8 positions match TRBD1. This CDR3 is built from 17 residues. Trimming at V came to 6 bases and at J to 2 bases, leaving 11 bases not matched to a gene. The V gene's germline CDR1 is KGHSH and CDR2 LQKENI. CDR3 DNA: TGTGCCAGCTCGTTTAACCCGGGGACAGGAAACACCGGGGAGCTGTTTTTT. It is translated as CASSFNPGTGNTGELFF.

The chain recombines TRBV2 with TRBJ2-2; a weak D match, TRBD1 (6 bases). CDR1 is SNHLY and CDR2 is FYNNEI in the germline V gene. This CDR3 is 14 amino acids long. V shed 7 bases and J shed 3 bases, with 12 bases lying between them. Here the CDR3 DNA reads TGTGCCAGCATGGGGACATCAGACACCGGGGAGCTGTTTTTT. Protein: CASMGTSDTGELFF.

This clone was observed a single time. The chain recombines TRBV10-1 with TRBJ2-3; D is uncertain. V lost 4 bases and J 8 bases, leaving 10 bases between the germline ends. Per the germline V gene, CDR1 is WNHNN and CDR2 is SYGVQD (reference sequence). The CDR3 spans 12 residues. Here the CDR3 reads CASSVERGTQYF. Written as DNA, the CDR3 is TGCGCCAGCAGTGTGGAACGAGGTACGCAGTATTTT.

The rearrangement joins TRBV6-5 to TRBJ2-1, with D possibly being TRBD1 (5 bases). This CDR3 has 14 residues. Trimming left V 2 bases short and J 7 bases short, with 12 bases between. From germline, CDR1 is MNHEY and CDR2 SVGAGI. CDR3 bases: TGTGCCAGCAGTTACGGCAGACAGAGAAATGAGCAGTTCTTC. Translating it yields CASSYGRQRNEQFF.

This clone was detected only once. The rearrangement uses TRBV7-9 and TRBJ2-1; weak D call: TRBD1 (5 bases). Per germline, CDR1 SEHNR and CDR2 FQNEAQ (reference sequence). This CDR3 is built from 13 residues. Trimming removed 3 bases at V and 5 bases at J, with 8 bases between. The CDR3 DNA reads TGTGCCAGCAGCTTTCAGGGAAACAATGAGCAGTTCTTC. Translation gives CASSFQGNNEQFF.

Notes on this clone: The germline gene is not matched at one end of the junction; a read error may be the cause. The chain employs TRBV12-3 or TRBV12-4 and TRBJ2-1, with TRBD2 matching over 11 bases. CDR3 length equals 13 residues. Written as DNA, the CDR3 is TGTGCCAGCGGGACTAGCGGTCCCAATCAGCAGTTCTTC. Encoded protein: CASGTSGPNQQFF.

The gene calls are TRBV6-5 and TRBJ2-2, with 12 bases fitting TRBD1. Germline assignment: CDR1 MNHEY and CDR2 SVGAGI. The V gene end was trimmed by 6 bases and the J gene end by 7 bases; junction bases not matched to a gene: 3. The CDR3 loop spans 14 amino acids. CDR3 amino acids: CASRGQGAFGELFF. The CDR3 coding sequence is TGTGCCAGCAGGGGACAGGGGGCTTTCGGGGAGCTGTTTTTT.

In nucleotides, the CDR3 is TGTGCCAGCAGTTACATACCCGGGTCTAGCAATGAGCAGTTCTTC. Translation: CASSYIPGSSNEQFF. The rearrangement links TRBV6-5 to TRBJ2-1, with D unclear. The V gene's germline CDR1 is MNHEY and CDR2 SVGAGI. The CDR3 totals 15 residues. The germline V and J ends were trimmed by 2 bases and 6 bases, with 14 bases remaining between them.

The chain has TRBV19 and TRBJ1-2, with 9 positions matching TRBD1. V shed 3 bases, J shed 4 bases, and the junction held 6 bases outside the gene matches. The CDR3 contains 15 residues. Looked up from germline, CDR1 is LNHDA and CDR2 is SQIVND (reference sequence). The CDR3 reads CASSITGGQSYGYTF. The CDR3 nucleotides read TGTGCCAGTAGTATTACAGGGGGCCAGTCCTATGGCTACACCTTC.

The rearrangement links TRBV5-1 to TRBJ1-6; D may be TRBD1 (5 bases). V shed 4 bases and J shed 9 bases, with 17 bases lying between them. This CDR3 region has 15 residues. CDR1 and CDR2 (germline): SGHRS, YFSETQ. CDR3 in amino acids: CASSPNPLGTSPLHF. In DNA form, the CDR3 reads TGCGCCAGCAGCCCCAATCCACTGGGGACTTCACCCCTCCACTTT.

Only one count was recorded for this clone. The chain uses TRBV7-6 and TRBJ1-1, with a tentative D call TRBD1 (6 bases). In germline, CDR1 is SGHVS, CDR2 FNYEAQ. The V gene lost 7 bases and the J gene lost 1 base, with 16 bases spanning the gap. The CDR3 extends over 15 amino acids. CDR3 sequence: CASIRGGGANTEAFF. The CDR3 coding sequence is TGTGCCAGCATCAGAGGTGGGGGGGCGAACACTGAAGCTTTCTTT.

This chain uses TRBV3-1 (or the pseudogene TRBV3-2) with TRBJ1-2, with TRBD1 as a possible D gene (5 bases). Trimming took off 4 bases at V and 7 bases at J, with 7 bases between the two ends. This CDR3 is 11 amino acids long. Germline V gene sequence: CDR1 LGHDT, CDR2 YNNKEL (reference sequence). This CDR3 is CASSRDGGYTF. The CDR3 DNA is TGTGCCAGCAGCCGGGACGGTGGCTACACCTTC.

The chain links TRBV2 to TRBJ1-1; TRBD1 matches at 8 bases. V lost 6 bases, J lost 11 bases, and 5 bases stayed unmatched. The CDR3 has 11 amino acids. CDR1 SNHLY and CDR2 FYNNEI come from the germline V gene. Here the CDR3 DNA reads TGTGCCAGCAGGGAGACAGGGGCGGCTTTCTTT. Translation: CASRETGAAFF.

The chain employs TRBV29-1 and TRBJ1-2, with 9 bases aligning to TRBD1. Trimming took 8 bases from V and 6 from J; bases not matched to a gene: 10. The CDR3 length is 13 residues. From germline, CDR1 is SQVTM and CDR2 ANQGSEA. The CDR3 loop reads CSFLPGTGHGYTF. Here the CDR3 DNA reads TGCAGCTTCTTACCCGGGACAGGGCATGGCTACACCTTC.

This chain uses TRBV29-1 with TRBJ2-5; 7 bases fit TRBD2. The germline V gene encodes CDR1 SQVTM and CDR2 ANQGSEA. V gave up 7 bases and J gave up 1 base; unmatched junction bases: 9. The CDR3 extends over 14 amino acids. The DNA for the CDR3 is TGCAGCGCCGGGGGAGGGCCTATCCAAGAGACCCAGTACTTC. Residues: CSAGGGPIQETQYF.

The J gene is TRBJ2-2, the V gene TRBV21-1; TRBD1, the D gene given by the table, was not confirmed from the DNA. TRBV21-1 is deemed a pseudogene. The CDR3 is made up of 15 amino acids. The CDR3 region is CASSKKGQNTGELFF. CDR3 sequence (DNA): TGTGCCAGCAGCAAAAAAGGACAAAACACCGGGGAGCTGTTTTTT.